The 28 T cell receptor beta chains given below trace back to one sample, sequenced in a study of blood T cell repertoires in COVID-19. Clones were sequenced by immunoSEQ multiplex PCR, and TCRdb holds only the in-frame ones, with some missing. The table lists over 200,000 clones, under 90% of them singletons. Sequenced sample: peripheral blood. The receptors here all came from a man aged 55 to 70 who had recovered from COVID-19.

This CDR3 reads CASVPAGPENIQYF. CDR3 nucleotide sequence: TGTGCCAGCGTTCCGGCGGGACCAGAAAACATTCAGTACTTC. The chain recombines TRBV28 with TRBJ2-4; TRBD2 is a possible D gene (6 bases). The CDR3 consists of 14 residues. Trimming took 8 bases from V and 5 from J, leaving 16 bases between them. Germline assignment: CDR1 MDHEN and CDR2 SYDVKM.

The chain links TRBV7-3 to TRBJ2-3, with a weak D call TRBD2 (5 bases). The CDR3 contains 14 residues. V was trimmed by 7 bases and J by 2 bases, leaving 13 bases between them. CDR1 and CDR2 from the germline V gene are SGHTA and FQGTGA. CDR3: CASTFAGPTDTQYF. The DNA of the CDR3 is TGTGCCAGCACTTTTGCGGGCCCCACAGATACGCAGTATTTT.

V and J are TRBV24-1 and TRBJ2-1; 14 nucleotides agree with TRBD2. The CDR3 spans 14 residues. Trimming at V came to 8 bases and at J to 7 bases, leaving 3 bases not matched to a gene. Germline values: CDR1 KGHDR, CDR2 SFDVKD. As DNA, the CDR3 is TGTGCCACCATTGGGACTAGCGGGAGTAATGAGCAGTTCTTC. This gives the protein CATIGTSGSNEQFF.

V usage is TRBV28 and J usage is TRBJ1-3, with TRBD1 identical over 8 bases. The CDR3 is made up of 14 amino acids. With V trimmed by 5 bases and J by 7 bases, 7 bases remained unmatched. In germline, CDR1 is MDHEN, CDR2 SYDVKM. The CDR3 DNA is TGTGCCAGCAGTCCGGGACAGGCCAGGAACACCATATATTTT. It translates to CASSPGQARNTIYF.

This clone was seen only once. This rearrangement joins TRBV5-1 to TRBJ2-2; 8 nucleotides agree with TRBD2. This CDR3 region has 15 residues. With V trimmed by 4 bases and J by 6 bases, 8 bases remained unmatched. Germline CDR1 and CDR2: SGHRS and YFSETQ. CDR3 amino acids: CASSPGTSVAGELFF. CDR3 sequence (DNA): TGCGCCAGCAGCCCCGGGACTAGTGTCGCCGGGGAGCTGTTTTTT.

This clone is a singleton in its sample. The CDR3 loop is CASSSARGRGETQYF. In DNA, the CDR3 is TGTGCCAGCAGCTCCGCCAGGGGGCGGGGAGAGACCCAGTACTTC. This rearrangement joins TRBV7-8 to TRBJ2-5; 8 nucleotides agree with TRBD1. From germline, CDR1 is SGHVS and CDR2 FQNEAQ. CDR3 length: 15 amino acids. V lost 4 bases, J lost 4 bases, and 8 bases stayed unmatched.

The chain carries TRBV18 and TRBJ2-3, with 8 bases fitting TRBD2. The CDR3 consists of 16 residues. Per germline, CDR1 KGHSH and CDR2 LQKENI. The junction had 6 bases not matched to a gene; V was cut back by 4 bases and J by 0 bases. CDR3 protein: CASSLLSGVSTDTQYF. CDR3 in DNA: TGTGCCAGCTCACTTCTTAGCGGGGTTAGCACAGATACGCAGTATTTT.

V and J are TRBV18 and TRBJ1-5; maybe TRBD1 (6 bases). The CDR3 consists of 13 residues. CDR1 and CDR2 (germline): KGHSH, LQKENI. V was clipped by 5 bases and J by 5 bases, with 10 bases between them. The CDR3 bases are TGTGCCAGCTCAAACCACAGGGATCAGCCCCAGCATTTT. Translated: CASSNHRDQPQHF.

The chain joins TRBV7-8 to TRBJ2-7; 12 bases map to TRBD2. Germline V gene lookup returns CDR1 SGHVS and CDR2 FQNEAQ. The CDR3 runs 17 residues. Trimming cost V 4 bases and J 6 bases; bases outside gene matches: 13. The CDR3 nucleotides read TGTGCCAGCAGCTCTAGCGTCCTAGCGGGAGGGCTAGGCGAGCAGTACTTC. It encodes CASSSSVLAGGLGEQYF.

This clone showed up just once. The chain recombines TRBV19 with TRBJ2-5; 7 bases are a match to TRBD1. This CDR3 contains 17 residues. The trim removed 5 bases at V and 0 bases at J, leaving 12 bases unmatched. Germline values: CDR1 LNHDA, CDR2 SQIVND (reference sequence). The chain's CDR3 is CASSLGTARGYQETQYF. The CDR3 DNA follows: TGTGCCAGTAGTCTTGGGACAGCCAGGGGCTACCAAGAGACCCAGTACTTC.

The CDR3 DNA is TGTGCCATCAGTTTTAGCGACATATACAATGAGCAGTTCTTC. Protein sequence: CAISFSDIYNEQFF. The chain carries TRBV10-3 and TRBJ2-1; a weak D match, TRBD2 (5 bases). V shed 5 bases and J shed 4 bases, with 12 bases lying between them. Germline-derived CDR1 and CDR2 are ENHRY and SYGVKD. This CDR3 is built from 14 residues.

This rearrangement joins TRBV6-5 to TRBJ1-2; 9 nucleotides agree with TRBD1. Germline CDR1 MNHEY, CDR2 SVGAGI. CDR3 length equals 15 residues. V was clipped by 6 bases and J by 2 bases; unmatched bases: 7. The CDR3 loop reads CASSPTGQGNYGYTF. The DNA for the CDR3 is TGTGCCAGCAGCCCCACGGGACAGGGCAACTATGGCTACACCTTC.

This clone appeared once. The chain is built from TRBV10-2 and TRBJ2-3; 12 bases are a match to TRBD2. The germline gives CDR1 WSHSY, CDR2 SAAADI. CDR3 length: 15 amino acids. V was clipped by 8 bases and J by 1 base; unmatched bases: 4. The CDR3 reads CASRTSGGRTDTQYF. The CDR3 DNA follows: TGCGCCAGCCGTACTAGCGGGGGGCGCACAGATACGCAGTATTTT.

J is TRBJ2-4 and V is TRBV28; 9 bases map to TRBD1. Germline assignment: CDR1 MDHEN and CDR2 SYDVKM. V gave up 4 bases and J gave up 2 bases; unmatched junction bases: 9. The CDR3 totals 17 residues. The CDR3 DNA sequence: TGTGCCAGCAGTTACTTTAGACAGGGGGAGACCAAAAACATTCAGTACTTC. Protein: CASSYFRQGETKNIQYF.

This clone came up once. The chain joins TRBV5-6 to TRBJ2-7; a possible D gene is TRBD1 (6 bases). Trimming removed 3 bases at V and 1 base at J, with 17 bases between. Germline-derived CDR1 and CDR2 are SGHDT and YYEEEE. The CDR3 extends over 16 amino acids. The CDR3 protein is CASSSWGRGGSYEQYF. In DNA, the CDR3 is TGTGCCAGCAGCTCGTGGGGAAGAGGGGGATCCTACGAGCAGTACTTC.

V and J are TRBV9 and TRBJ2-3, with TRBD1 identical over 9 bases. From germline, CDR1 is SGDLS and CDR2 YYNGEE. J was trimmed by 3 bases and V by 0 bases; bases with no gene match: 8. This CDR3 is built from 17 residues. The CDR3 protein is CASSVEAPGTGTDTQYF. CDR3 DNA: TGTGCCAGCAGCGTAGAGGCCCCCGGGACAGGGACAGATACGCAGTATTTT.

The gene calls are TRBV19 and TRBJ1-2; D is uncertain. Germline V CDR1 and CDR2: LNHDA, SQIVND (reference sequence). This CDR3 spans 16 amino acids. Trimming cost V 3 bases and J 4 bases, with 18 bases left between them. The CDR3 loop reads CASSILAKAEGYGYTF. CDR3 bases: TGTGCCAGTAGTATTTTAGCCAAGGCGGAGGGCTATGGCTACACCTTC.

The V call is TRBV4-1, the J call TRBJ2-7, with 9 bases fitting TRBD1. After removal of 1 base from V and 2 bases from J, the junction contained 3 bases not matched to a gene. Germline loops: CDR1 MGHRA, CDR2 YSYEKL. The length of the CDR3 is 15 residues. CDR3 bases: TGCGCCAGCAGCCAAGTCAGACAGGGGGCCTACGAGCAGTACTTC. Translated: CASSQVRQGAYEQYF.

V and J are TRBV2 and TRBJ2-7; D uncertain. The CDR3 runs 13 residues. Germline CDR1 is SNHLY and CDR2 is FYNNEI. Trimming removed 7 bases at V and 4 bases at J, with 14 bases between. DNA for the CDR3: TGTGCCAGCAAAGGATTGGCGGATTACGAGCAGTACTTC. The encoded protein is CASKGLADYEQYF. The full variable domain, rest sourced from reference TRBV2 and TRBJ2-7, is EPEVTQTPSHQVTQMGQEVILRCVPISNHLYFYWYRQILGQKVEFLVSFYNNEISEKSEIFDDQFSVERPDGSNFTLKIRSTKLEDSAMYFCASKGLADYEQYFGPGTRLTVT.

This chain joins TRBV5-6 and TRBJ1-1; D is unclear. Looked up from germline, CDR1 is SGHDT and CDR2 is YYEEEE. Trimming removed 0 bases at V and 1 base at J, with 13 bases between. CDR3 size: 16 residues. For the CDR3, the DNA is TGTGCCAGCAGCTTGGGAGGAGGGTCGTCGAACACTGAAGCTTTCTTT. Protein sequence: CASSLGGGSSNTEAFF.

The J gene is TRBJ2-2, the V gene TRBV7-3; D might be TRBD1 (5 bases). The CDR3 has 15 amino acids. V was shortened by 4 bases and J by 0 bases, with 9 bases between the two germline ends. Germline V lookup: CDR1 SGHTA, CDR2 FQGTGA. This chain's CDR3 is CASSSPDTNTGELFF. The CDR3 bases are TGTGCCAGCAGCTCCCCGGACACGAACACCGGGGAGCTGTTTTTT.

The genes are TRBV11-2 and TRBJ2-3; 8 bases align to TRBD1. Germline trimming cut 4 bases from V and 5 bases from J; bases unmatched to any gene: 5. CDR3 length: 14 residues. Germline V CDR1 and CDR2: SGHAT, FQNNGV. CDR3 DNA: TGTGCCAGCAGCTCTCAGGGGGCGGGAGATACGCAGTATTTT. Translated: CASSSQGAGDTQYF. Full variable domain (outside the CDR3, taken from reference TRBV11-2 and TRBJ2-3): EAGVAQSPRYKIIEKRQSVAFWCNPISGHATLYWYQQILGQGPKLLIQFQNNGVVDDSQLPKDRFSAERLKGVDSTLKIQPAKLEDSAVYLCASSSQGAGDTQYFGPGTRLTVL.

This chain joins TRBV6-2 or TRBV6-3 and TRBJ2-7; 7 nucleotides match TRBD1. The CDR3 runs to 13 residues. V was pared by 2 bases and J by 4 bases, with 2 bases of the junction left unmatched. Germline CDR1 reads MNHEY; CDR2 reads SVGEGT. CDR3 coding DNA: TGTGCCAGCAGTTACAAGGGGGCGTACGAGCAGTACTTC. Translating it yields CASSYKGAYEQYF.

This clone was picked up one time. The V and J genes are TRBV2 and TRBJ2-7, with 8 bases that match TRBD2. There are 14 residues in the CDR3. Unmatched junction bases numbered 10, after V lost 10 bases and J lost 2 bases. Germline V gene data show CDR1 as SNHLY and CDR2 as FYNNEI. As DNA, the CDR3 is TGTGCCACTCGGACGGGGGGGGGCACCTACGAGCAGTACTTC. Encoded protein: CATRTGGGTYEQYF.

The chain joins TRBV5-1 to TRBJ1-1; D not certain. Germline V CDR1 and CDR2: SGHRS, YFSETQ. The CDR3 consists of 17 residues. V lost 4 bases to trimming and J lost 0 bases, with 19 bases between them. The CDR3 sequence is CASSPDGRLQMNTEAFF. The CDR3 DNA reads TGCGCCAGCAGCCCGGACGGGAGACTGCAAATGAACACTGAAGCTTTCTTT.

The rearrangement links TRBV3-1 (or the pseudogene TRBV3-2) to TRBJ2-7; 8 bases are a match to TRBD2. The V gene's germline CDR1 is LGHDT and CDR2 YNNKEL (reference sequence). With 1 base clipped from V and 3 bases from J, the junction kept 2 bases outside the gene matches. There are 14 residues in the CDR3. As DNA, the CDR3 is TGTGCCAGCAGCCAAGCTAGCGGGCACTACGAGCAGTACTTC. It translates to CASSQASGHYEQYF.

This chain joins TRBV20-1 and TRBJ1-2; D possibly corresponds to TRBD1 (6 bases). This CDR3 is 15 amino acids long. Germline CDR1 reads DFQATT; CDR2 reads SNEGSKA (reference sequence). V lost 3 bases to trimming and J lost 5 bases, with 19 bases between them. CDR3 residues: CSASATGRGKYGYTF. DNA for the CDR3: TGCAGTGCTAGTGCGACAGGACGAGGAAAATATGGCTACACCTTC.

This chain uses TRBV7-3 with TRBJ2-1; 8 bases agree with TRBD2. Per the germline V gene, CDR1 is SGHTA and CDR2 is FQGTGA. Germline trimming cut 4 bases from V and 9 bases from J; bases unmatched to any gene: 11. CDR3 size: 15 residues. CDR3 nucleotides: TGTGCCAGCAGCTCCGGGGGGGCTGGAGGTACTGAGCAGTTCTTC. Protein: CASSSGGAGGTEQFF.